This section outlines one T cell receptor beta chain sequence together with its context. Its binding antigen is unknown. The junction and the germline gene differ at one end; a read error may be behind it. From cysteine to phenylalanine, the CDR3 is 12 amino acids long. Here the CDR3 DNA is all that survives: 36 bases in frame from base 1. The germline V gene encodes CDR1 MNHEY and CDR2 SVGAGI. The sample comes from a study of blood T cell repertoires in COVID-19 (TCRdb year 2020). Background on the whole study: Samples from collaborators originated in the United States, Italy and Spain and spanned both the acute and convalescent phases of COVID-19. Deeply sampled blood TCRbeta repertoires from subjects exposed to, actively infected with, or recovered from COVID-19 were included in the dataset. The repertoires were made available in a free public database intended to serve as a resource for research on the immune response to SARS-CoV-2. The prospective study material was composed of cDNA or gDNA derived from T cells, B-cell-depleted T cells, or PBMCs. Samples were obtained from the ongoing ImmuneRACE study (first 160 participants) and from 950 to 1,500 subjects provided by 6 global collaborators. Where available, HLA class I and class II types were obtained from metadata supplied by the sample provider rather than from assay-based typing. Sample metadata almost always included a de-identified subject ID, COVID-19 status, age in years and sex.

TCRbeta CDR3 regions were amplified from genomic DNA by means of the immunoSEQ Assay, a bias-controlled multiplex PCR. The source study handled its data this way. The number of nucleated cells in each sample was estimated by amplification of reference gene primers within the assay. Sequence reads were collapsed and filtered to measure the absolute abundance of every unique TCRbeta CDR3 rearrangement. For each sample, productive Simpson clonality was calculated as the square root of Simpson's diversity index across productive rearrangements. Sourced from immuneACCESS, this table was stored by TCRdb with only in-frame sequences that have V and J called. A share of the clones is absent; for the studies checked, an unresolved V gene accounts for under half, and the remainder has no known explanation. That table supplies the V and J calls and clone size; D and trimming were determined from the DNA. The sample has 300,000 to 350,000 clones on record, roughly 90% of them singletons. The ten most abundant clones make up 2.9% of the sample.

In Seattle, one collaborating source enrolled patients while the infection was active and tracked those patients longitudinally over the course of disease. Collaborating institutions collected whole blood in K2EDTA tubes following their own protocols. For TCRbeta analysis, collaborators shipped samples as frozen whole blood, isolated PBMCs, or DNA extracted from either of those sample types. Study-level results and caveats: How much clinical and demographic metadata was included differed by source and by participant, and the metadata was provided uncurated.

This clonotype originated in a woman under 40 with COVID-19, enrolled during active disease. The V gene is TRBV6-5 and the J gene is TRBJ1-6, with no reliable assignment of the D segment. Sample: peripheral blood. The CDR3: CASSYSNGPTFF. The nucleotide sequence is TGTGCCAGCAGTTATTCTAACGGCCCGACTTTCTTT.